These T cell receptor beta chains were read from a single sample in a study of cytomegalovirus exposure and HLA in healthy donors. The table came from immunoSEQ multiplex PCR; TCRdb's copy has only in-frame clones and leaves some out. The sample yields tens of thousands of clones, roughly 76% seen once. The source material was PBMCs. The receptors come from a woman in her thirties in good health and CMV-seropositive. The CDR3 runs from the conserved cysteine through the conserved F or W. The D gene is left open where the match is weak. Part of the rows lack a size; the others show once, few, many or a class for expanded clones.

d_gene	v_gene	j_gene	abundance	CDR3aa	CDR3nt
TRBD1	TRBV29-1	TRBJ1-2	.	CSVDRDRTGYTF	TGCAGCGTAGACAGGGACCGGACCGGCTACACCTTC
.	TRBV6-1	TRBJ2-5	.	CASSEYSGTKTQYF	TGTGCCAGCAGTGAGTACTCGGGGACAAAGACCCAGTACTTC
.	TRBV6-5	TRBJ1-3	.	CASSYSNGGGNTIYF	TGTGCCAGCAGTTACTCGAACGGAGGCGGAAACACCATATATTTT
TRBD1	TRBV6-1	TRBJ1-1	.	CASRDRILNTEAFF	TGTGCCAGCAGGGACAGGATACTAAACACTGAAGCTTTCTTT
TRBD1	TRBV18	TRBJ1-1	.	CASSRSIGQGNTEAFF	TGTGCCAGCTCACGGTCGATTGGACAGGGTAACACTGAAGCTTTCTTT
.	TRBV19	TRBJ2-7	.	CASSSDTGSEQYF	TGTGCCAGTAGTAGCGACACTGGAAGCGAGCAGTACTTC
.	TRBV29-1	TRBJ2-7	.	CSVELAQEGNYEQYF	TGCAGCGTTGAGCTGGCCCAGGAGGGTAACTACGAGCAGTACTTC
TRBD1	TRBV27	TRBJ1-2	few	CASSFGQGSGYTF	TGTGCCAGCAGTTTTGGACAGGGTTCTGGCTACACCTTC
.	TRBV2	TRBJ1-5	.	CASSPQGSNQPQHF	TGTGCCAGCAGTCCACAGGGTAGCAATCAGCCCCAGCATTTT
TRBD2	TRBV7-2	TRBJ2-7	.	CASSLGGSGGSYEQYF	TGTGCCAGCAGCTTAGGGGGTAGCGGGGGCTCCTACGAGCAGTACTTC